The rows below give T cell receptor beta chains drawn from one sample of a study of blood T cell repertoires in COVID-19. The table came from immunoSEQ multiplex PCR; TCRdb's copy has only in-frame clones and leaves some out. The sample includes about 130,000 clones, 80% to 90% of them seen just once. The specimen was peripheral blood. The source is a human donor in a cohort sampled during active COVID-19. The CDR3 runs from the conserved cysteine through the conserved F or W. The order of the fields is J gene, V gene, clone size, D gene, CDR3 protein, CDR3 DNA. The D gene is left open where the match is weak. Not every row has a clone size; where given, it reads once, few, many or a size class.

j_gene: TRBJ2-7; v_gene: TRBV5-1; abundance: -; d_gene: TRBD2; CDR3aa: CASSTGGPPYEQYF; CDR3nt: TGCGCCAGCAGTACGGGGGGGCCCCCCTACGAGCAGTACTTC
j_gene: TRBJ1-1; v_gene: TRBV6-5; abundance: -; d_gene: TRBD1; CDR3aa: CASRGTAWMNTEAFF; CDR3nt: TGTGCCAGCAGAGGGACAGCGTGGATGAACACTGAAGCTTTCTTT
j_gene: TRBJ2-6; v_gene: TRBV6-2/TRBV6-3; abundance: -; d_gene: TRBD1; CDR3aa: CASSYRPGQSVGASGANVLTF; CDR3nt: TGTGCCAGCAGTTACCGACCGGGACAGTCTGTGGGGGCATCTGGGGCCAACGTCCTGACTTTC
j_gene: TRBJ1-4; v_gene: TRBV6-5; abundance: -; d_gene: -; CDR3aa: CASSYSRVNEKLFF; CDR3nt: TGTGCCAGCAGTTACTCGAGGGTAAATGAAAAACTGTTTTTT
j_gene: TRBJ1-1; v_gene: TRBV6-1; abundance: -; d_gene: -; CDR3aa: CASSELLRTEAFF; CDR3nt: TGTGCCAGCAGTGAATTGTTGAGGACTGAAGCTTTCTTT
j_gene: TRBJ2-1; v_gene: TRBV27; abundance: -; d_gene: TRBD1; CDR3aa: CASTRPGQGDNEQFF; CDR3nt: TGTGCCAGCACAAGACCGGGACAGGGGGACAATGAGCAGTTCTTC
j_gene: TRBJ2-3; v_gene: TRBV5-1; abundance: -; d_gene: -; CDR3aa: CASSLAETGSTDTQYF; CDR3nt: TGCGCCAGCAGCTTGGCCGAAACAGGGAGCACAGATACGCAGTATTTT
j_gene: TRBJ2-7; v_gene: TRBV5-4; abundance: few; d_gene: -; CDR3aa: CASSAPGTPYEQYF; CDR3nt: TGTGCCAGCAGCGCTCCGGGAACCCCCTACGAGCAGTACTTC
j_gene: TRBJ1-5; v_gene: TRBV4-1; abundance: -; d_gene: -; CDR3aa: CASSQERLGVAQPQHF; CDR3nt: TGCGCCAGCAGCCAAGAGCGGTTAGGGGTTGCCCAGCCCCAGCATTTT
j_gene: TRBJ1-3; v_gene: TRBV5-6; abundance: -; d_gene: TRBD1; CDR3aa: CASSRPGQGAGNTIYF; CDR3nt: TGTGCCAGCAGTCGTCCGGGACAGGGTGCAGGAAACACCATATATTTT
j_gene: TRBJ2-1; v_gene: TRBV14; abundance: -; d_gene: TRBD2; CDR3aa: CASSVGLANEQFF; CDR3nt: TGTGCCAGCAGCGTTGGACTAGCCAATGAGCAGTTCTTC
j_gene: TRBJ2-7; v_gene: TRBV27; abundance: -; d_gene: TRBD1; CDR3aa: CASSVRDRGEQYF; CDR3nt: TGTGCCAGCAGTGTGCGGGACAGGGGCGAGCAGTACTTC
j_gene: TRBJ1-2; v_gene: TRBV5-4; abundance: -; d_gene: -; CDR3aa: CASSLEARVYGYTF; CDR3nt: TGTGCCAGCAGCTTGGAGGCCAGGGTATATGGCTACACCTTC
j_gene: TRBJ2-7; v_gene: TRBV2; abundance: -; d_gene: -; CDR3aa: CASGPANYEQYF; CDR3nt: TGTGCCAGCGGGCCAGCAAACTACGAGCAGTACTTC
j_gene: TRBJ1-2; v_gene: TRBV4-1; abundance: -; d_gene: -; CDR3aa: CASSPTVGNNYGYTF; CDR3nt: TGCGCCAGCAGCCCCACGGTCGGGAATAACTATGGCTACACCTTC
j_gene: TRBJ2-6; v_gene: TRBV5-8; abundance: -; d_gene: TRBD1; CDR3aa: CASSPGTGTYSGANVLTF; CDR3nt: TGTGCCAGCAGCCCCGGGACAGGGACATACTCTGGGGCCAACGTCCTGACTTTC
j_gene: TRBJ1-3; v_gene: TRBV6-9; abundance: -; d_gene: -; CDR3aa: CASSFRGLGGNTIYF; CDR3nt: TGTGCCAGCAGTTTTCGTGGACTTGGGGGAAACACCATATATTTT
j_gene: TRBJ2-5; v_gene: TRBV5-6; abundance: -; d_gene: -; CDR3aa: CASIRGGETQYF; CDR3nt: TGTGCCAGCATCAGGGGAGGGGAGACCCAGTACTTC
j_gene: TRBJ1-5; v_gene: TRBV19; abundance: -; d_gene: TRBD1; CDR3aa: CASGNRTGSNQPQHF; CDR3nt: TGTGCCAGCGGAAACCGGACAGGGTCAAATCAGCCCCAGCATTTT
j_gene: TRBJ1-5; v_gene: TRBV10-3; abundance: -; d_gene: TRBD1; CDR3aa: CAISNLGQPNQPQHF; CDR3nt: TGTGCCATCAGTAACCTGGGACAGCCCAATCAGCCCCAGCATTTT
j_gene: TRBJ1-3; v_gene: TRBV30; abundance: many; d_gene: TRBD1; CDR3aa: CAWLGGRGTGNTIYF; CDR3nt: TGTGCCTGGCTCGGCGGCAGGGGGACTGGAAACACCATATATTTT
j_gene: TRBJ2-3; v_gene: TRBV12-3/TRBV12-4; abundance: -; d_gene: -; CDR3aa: CASSFRDTQYF; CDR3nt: TGTGCCAGCAGTTTTCGGGATACGCAGTATTTT
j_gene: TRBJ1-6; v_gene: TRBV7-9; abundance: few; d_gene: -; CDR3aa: CASSLVAGYYNSPLHF; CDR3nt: TGTGCCAGCAGCTTAGTGGCAGGGTATTACAATTCACCCCTCCACTTT
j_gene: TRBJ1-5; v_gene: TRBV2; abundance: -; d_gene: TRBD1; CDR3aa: CASRDRGSGQPQHF; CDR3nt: TGTGCCAGCCGGGACAGGGGGTCTGGTCAGCCCCAGCATTTT
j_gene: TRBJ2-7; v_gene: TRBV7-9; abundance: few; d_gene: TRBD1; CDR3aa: CASSARTGHYEQYF; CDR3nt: TGTGCCAGCAGCGCACGGACAGGGCACTACGAGCAGTACTTC
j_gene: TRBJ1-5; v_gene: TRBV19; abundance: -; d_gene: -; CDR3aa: CASSDTATFNQPQHF; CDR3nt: TGTGCCAGTAGTGACACCGCTACATTCAATCAGCCCCAGCATTTT
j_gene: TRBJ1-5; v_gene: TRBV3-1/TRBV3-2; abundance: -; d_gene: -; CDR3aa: CASSQDNNQPQHF; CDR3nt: TGTGCCAGCAGCCAAGATAACAATCAGCCCCAGCATTTT
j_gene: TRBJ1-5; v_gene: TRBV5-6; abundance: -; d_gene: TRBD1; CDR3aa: CASNVGGHSNQPQHF; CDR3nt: TGTGCCAGCAACGTAGGGGGCCATAGCAATCAGCCCCAGCATTTT
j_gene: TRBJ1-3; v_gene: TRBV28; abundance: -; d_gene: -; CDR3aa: CASSSGYSGNTIYF; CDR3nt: TGTGCCAGCAGCTCGGGATACTCTGGAAACACCATATATTTT
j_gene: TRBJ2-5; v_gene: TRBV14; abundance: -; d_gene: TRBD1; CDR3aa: CASSYDREETQYF; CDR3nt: TGTGCCAGCAGCTATGACAGGGAAGAGACCCAGTACTTC
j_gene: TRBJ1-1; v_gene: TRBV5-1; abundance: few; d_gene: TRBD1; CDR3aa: CASSAKQGTEAFF; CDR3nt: TGCGCCAGCAGCGCTAAACAGGGGACTGAAGCTTTCTTT
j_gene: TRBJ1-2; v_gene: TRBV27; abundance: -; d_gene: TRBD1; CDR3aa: CASRTPTGGHGYTF; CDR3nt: TGTGCCAGCAGAACCCCGACAGGGGGTCATGGCTACACCTTC
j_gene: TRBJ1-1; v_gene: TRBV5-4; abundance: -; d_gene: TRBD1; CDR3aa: CAPQVVGTVTSRPTEAFF; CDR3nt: TGTGCCCCCCAAGTTGTAGGGACAGTCACTTCCCGACCTACTGAAGCTTTCTTT
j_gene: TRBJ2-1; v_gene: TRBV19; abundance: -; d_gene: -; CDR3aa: CASSITRRNEQFF; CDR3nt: TGTGCCAGTAGTATAACCAGGAGGAATGAGCAGTTCTTC
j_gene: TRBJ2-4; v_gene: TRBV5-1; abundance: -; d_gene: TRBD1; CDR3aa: CASSDGTGGNIQYF; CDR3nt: TGCGCCAGCAGTGACGGGACAGGGGGCAACATTCAGTACTTC
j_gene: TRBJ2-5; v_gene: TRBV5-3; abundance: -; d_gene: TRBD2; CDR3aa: CARSLAPRGGAVFLGETQYF; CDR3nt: TGTGCCAGAAGCTTGGCCCCCCGCGGGGGGGCCGTTTTCCTTGGGGAGACCCAGTACTTC
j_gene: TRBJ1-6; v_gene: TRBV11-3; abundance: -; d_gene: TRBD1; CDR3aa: CASSSVRGPGNSPLHF; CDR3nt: TGTGCCAGCAGCTCGGTCAGGGGGCCGGGGAATTCACCCCTCCACTTT
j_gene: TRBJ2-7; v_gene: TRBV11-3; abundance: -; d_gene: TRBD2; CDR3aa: CASSPGGTESTYEQYF; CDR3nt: TGTGCCAGCAGCCCGGGAGGGACTGAATCCACCTACGAGCAGTACTTC